This T cell receptor (beta chain) was sequenced during a study of graft-versus-host responses after intestinal transplantation. Turning to this clone: Its target is not known.

The table came from immunoSEQ multiplex PCR; TCRdb's copy has only in-frame clones and leaves some out. The sample carries under 75,000 clones, around 89% recorded once. Germline V gene sequence: CDR1 SEHNR, CDR2 FQNEAQ (reference sequence). This CDR3 is built from 13 residues. Trimming left V 5 bases short and J 6 bases short, with 13 bases between. This specimen was unstimulated CD8+ T cells sorted from spleen or lymph node cells, taken before transplant. The genes are TRBV7-9 and TRBJ2-5; TRBD2 might be the D (6 bases). This receptor was obtained from a human donor who was the organ donor for an intestinal transplant. In DNA, the CDR3 is TGTGCCAGCAGCCCGACTAGTGTTCAGACCCAGTACTTC. This codes for CASSPTSVQTQYF.